A selection of T cell receptor beta chains follows, all from one sample in a study of chemoradiotherapy in HPV16-positive cancers. Assay: immunoSEQ multiplex PCR; the TCRdb copy retains only in-frame clones and omits some. Seen here are a few thousand clones, 88% observed once, and the top ten hold less than 4.5%. Sequenced here: tumor tissue, sampled from a patient who underwent chemoradiotherapy. The receptor set was obtained from a human donor with HPV-associated anogenital cancer. Each CDR3 is given with its conserved first and last residue. D genes are given only for firm matches. Size is omitted from some rows. Given values are once, few, many or a class for expanded clones.

CDR3: CASRQETQYF
DNA: TGTGCCAGCAGGCAAGAGACCCAGTACTTC
D: .
J: TRBJ2-5
size: .
V: TRBV2

CDR3: CASRYEYGYTF
DNA: TGTGCCAGCAGATATGAATATGGCTACACCTTC
D: .
J: TRBJ1-2
size: .
V: TRBV28

CDR3: CASSPTRPTSFYNEQFF
DNA: TGTGCCAGCAGTCCTACAAGACCGACTAGCTTCTACAATGAGCAGTTCTTC
D: TRBD2
J: TRBJ2-1
size: .
V: TRBV27

CDR3: CASSDLSNYGYTF
DNA: TGCGCCAGCAGTGATTTGTCCAACTATGGCTACACCTTC
D: .
J: TRBJ1-2
size: .
V: TRBV10-2

CDR3: CASSQAGSNQDGYTF
DNA: TGTGCCAGCAGCCAAGCGGGTAGCAACCAAGATGGCTACACCTTC
D: .
J: TRBJ1-2
size: .
V: TRBV4-2

CDR3: CAWSPTGGNTIYF
DNA: TGTGCCTGGAGCCCGACAGGAGGAAACACCATATATTTT
D: .
J: TRBJ1-3
size: .
V: TRBV30

CDR3: CASSQGGTGRDQPQHF
DNA: TGTGCCAGCAGCCAAGGTGGGACAGGGAGGGATCAGCCCCAGCATTTT
D: TRBD1
J: TRBJ1-5
size: .
V: TRBV4-2

CDR3: CAWGTMNTGELFF
DNA: TGTGCCTGGGGGACTATGAACACCGGGGAGCTGTTTTTT
D: TRBD2
J: TRBJ2-2
size: .
V: TRBV30

CDR3: CASSPPGQGPGDYEQYF
DNA: TGTGCCAGCAGCCCCCCCGGGCAGGGCCCAGGTGACTACGAGCAGTACTTC
D: .
J: TRBJ2-7
size: .
V: TRBV7-7

CDR3: CASSASTGADTQYF
DNA: TGTGCCAGCAGTGCCTCGACAGGGGCAGATACGCAGTATTTT
D: TRBD1
J: TRBJ2-3
size: .
V: TRBV6-4

CDR3: CASSSRQRTGGGQPQHF
DNA: TGTGCCAGTAGTAGCCGACAACGGACAGGGGGCGGGCAGCCCCAGCATTTT
D: TRBD1
J: TRBJ1-5
size: .
V: TRBV19

CDR3: CASSTTGGQETQYF
DNA: TGTGCCAGTAGTACGACAGGGGGTCAAGAGACCCAGTACTTC
D: TRBD1
J: TRBJ2-5
size: .
V: TRBV19

CDR3: CASSLVLDEQFF
DNA: TGCGCCAGCAGCCTCGTATTGGATGAGCAGTTCTTC
D: .
J: TRBJ2-1
size: .
V: TRBV5-1

CDR3: CASSPRVGSYEQYF
DNA: TGTGCCAGCAGCCCCCGCGTCGGGTCCTACGAGCAGTACTTC
D: .
J: TRBJ2-7
size: .
V: TRBV28

CDR3: CASSFTTGTGELFF
DNA: TGTGCCAGCAGCTTTACTACCGGCACCGGGGAGCTGTTTTTT
D: .
J: TRBJ2-2
size: few
V: TRBV11-1

CDR3: CASSLTGRINQPQHF
DNA: TGTGCCAGCAGCTTAACTGGCCGGATCAATCAGCCCCAGCATTTT
D: .
J: TRBJ1-5
size: .
V: TRBV7-2

CDR3: CASRSSGTPRPGNTIYF
DNA: TGTGCCAGCAGGTCCTCGGGGACACCCCGACCTGGAAACACCATATATTTT
D: .
J: TRBJ1-3
size: .
V: TRBV28

CDR3: CASSSRDRGHGYTF
DNA: TGTGCCAGCAGTTCGAGGGACAGGGGGCATGGCTACACCTTC
D: TRBD1
J: TRBJ1-2
size: .
V: TRBV27

CDR3: CASSQLATSVGYEQFF
DNA: TGTGCCAGCAGCCAACTCGCGACTAGCGTGGGATATGAGCAGTTCTTC
D: TRBD2
J: TRBJ2-1
size: few
V: TRBV4-2

CDR3: CASRDTYGYTF
DNA: TGTGCCAGCAGAGACACCTATGGCTACACCTTC
D: .
J: TRBJ1-2
size: .
V: TRBV6-5

CDR3: CASSQESGLSTGELFF
DNA: TGTGCCAGCAGCCAAGAATCGGGACTATCAACCGGGGAGCTGTTTTTT
D: TRBD2
J: TRBJ2-2
size: once
V: TRBV4-2

CDR3: CASSQSPPGELFF
DNA: TGTGCCAGCAGCCAATCCCCCCCCGGGGAGCTGTTTTTT
D: .
J: TRBJ2-2
size: .
V: TRBV16

CDR3: CAPRLGIPYNEQFF
DNA: TGTGCCCCCAGGCTAGGGATCCCCTACAATGAGCAGTTCTTC
D: .
J: TRBJ2-1
size: .
V: TRBV6-4

CDR3: CADSRGGAADTQYF
DNA: TGTGCCGACAGCCGCGGGGGGGCCGCAGATACGCAGTATTTT
D: TRBD2
J: TRBJ2-3
size: .
V: TRBV7-2

CDR3: CASSDRNTEAFF
DNA: TGTGCCAGCAGTGACAGAAACACTGAAGCTTTCTTT
D: .
J: TRBJ1-1
size: .
V: TRBV2

CDR3: CASSEILTGYQETQYF
DNA: TGTGCCAGCAGCGAGATACTGACAGGGTACCAAGAGACCCAGTACTTC
D: TRBD1
J: TRBJ2-5
size: .
V: TRBV5-6

CDR3: CASSDHGRNQPQHF
DNA: TGTGCCAGCAGTGACCACGGACGGAATCAGCCCCAGCATTTT
D: .
J: TRBJ1-5
size: .
V: TRBV25-1

CDR3: CASSSTGYSADTQYF
DNA: TGTGCCAGCAGTTCAACAGGGTACTCCGCAGATACGCAGTATTTT
D: .
J: TRBJ2-3
size: once
V: TRBV27

CDR3: CASSLSETTYNEQFF
DNA: TGTGCCAGCAGCTTGAGCGAGACTACCTACAATGAGCAGTTCTTC
D: .
J: TRBJ2-1
size: .
V: TRBV7-9

CDR3: CATSRGAGTNYEQYF
DNA: TGTGCCACCAGCAGAGGGGCAGGGACTAACTACGAGCAGTACTTC
D: TRBD2
J: TRBJ2-7
size: .
V: TRBV15

CDR3: CASSTRQGVNTEAFF
DNA: TGTGCCAGCAGTACACGACAGGGGGTGAACACTGAAGCTTTCTTT
D: TRBD1
J: TRBJ1-1
size: once
V: TRBV6-6

CDR3: CASSSGPGQQFF
DNA: TGTGCCAGCAGCTCAGGACCGGGACAGCAGTTCTTC
D: .
J: TRBJ2-1
size: .
V: TRBV7-9

CDR3: CSVATGGGAGYNEQFF
DNA: TGCAGCGTCGCCACGGGGGGGGGAGCGGGCTACAATGAGCAGTTCTTC
D: TRBD2
J: TRBJ2-1
size: .
V: TRBV29-1

CDR3: CAWSLTALYTDTQYF
DNA: TGTGCCTGGAGTCTTACCGCCCTCTACACAGATACGCAGTATTTT
D: .
J: TRBJ2-3
size: .
V: TRBV30

CDR3: CASSEGRPPEKLFF
DNA: TGTGCCAGCAGTGAGGGTAGACCGCCTGAAAAACTGTTTTTT
D: .
J: TRBJ1-4
size: .
V: TRBV2

CDR3: CASSPTGPWGAASYEQYF
DNA: TGTGCCAGCAGCCCTACGGGTCCGTGGGGGGCAGCCTCCTACGAGCAGTACTTC
D: .
J: TRBJ2-7
size: .
V: TRBV14

CDR3: CASSLYSGQTYEQYF
DNA: TGTGCCAGCAGCTTGTATTCTGGACAGACCTACGAGCAGTACTTC
D: .
J: TRBJ2-7
size: .
V: TRBV5-5

CDR3: CASSGRGDEAFF
DNA: TGCGCCAGCAGCGGGAGGGGGGATGAAGCTTTCTTT
D: .
J: TRBJ1-1
size: .
V: TRBV4-1

CDR3: CSVEYSGGNIQYF
DNA: TGCAGCGTTGAGTACAGTGGCGGAAACATTCAGTACTTC
D: .
J: TRBJ2-4
size: .
V: TRBV29-1

CDR3: CASIPRGTKGGKNIQYF
DNA: TGTGCCAGCATCCCCAGGGGGACGAAGGGGGGCAAAAACATTCAGTACTTC
D: .
J: TRBJ2-4
size: .
V: TRBV28

CDR3: CAWSMNTEAFF
DNA: TGTGCCTGGAGTATGAACACTGAAGCTTTCTTT
D: .
J: TRBJ1-1
size: few
V: TRBV30

CDR3: CASSLSSQGKQFF
DNA: TGTGCCAGCAGCTTATCGTCGCAGGGCAAGCAGTTCTTC
D: .
J: TRBJ2-1
size: once
V: TRBV7-9

CDR3: CASSVVSGELFF
DNA: TGTGCCAGCAGCGTAGTCAGCGGGGAGCTGTTTTTT
D: .
J: TRBJ2-2
size: .
V: TRBV9

CDR3: CASMNWGEGDEQYF
DNA: TGTGCCAGCATGAACTGGGGGGAGGGAGACGAGCAGTACTTC
D: TRBD2
J: TRBJ2-7
size: .
V: TRBV6-4

CDR3: CASSLIGLAGVSNTGELFF
DNA: TGTGCCAGCAGCCTAATTGGACTAGCGGGAGTTTCGAACACCGGGGAGCTGTTTTTT
D: TRBD2
J: TRBJ2-2
size: .
V: TRBV7-9

CDR3: CASHHGLAGGETQYF
DNA: TGCGCCAGCCATCACGGACTAGCGGGTGGGGAGACCCAGTACTTC
D: TRBD2
J: TRBJ2-5
size: .
V: TRBV5-1

CDR3: CASSLGQGNQPQHF
DNA: TGTGCCAGCAGTTTAGGCCAGGGGAATCAGCCCCAGCATTTT
D: .
J: TRBJ1-5
size: .
V: TRBV27

CDR3: CASSEGPGSDTIYF
DNA: TGTGCCAGCAGTGAGGGGCCAGGGTCGGACACCATATATTTT
D: .
J: TRBJ1-3
size: .
V: TRBV25-1

CDR3: CASSLDAGAAGDTQYF
DNA: TGCGCCAGCAGCTTGGACGCGGGGGCCGCGGGGGATACGCAGTATTTT
D: .
J: TRBJ2-3
size: once
V: TRBV5-1

CDR3: CASSFQENNEQFF
DNA: TGTGCCAGCAGCTTCCAGGAGAACAATGAGCAGTTCTTC
D: .
J: TRBJ2-1
size: .
V: TRBV7-9

CDR3: CSVEIIRQGATPGNTIYF
DNA: TGCAGCGTTGAAATTATCCGGCAGGGGGCGACCCCTGGAAACACCATATATTTT
D: TRBD1
J: TRBJ1-3
size: .
V: TRBV29-1

CDR3: CASSRDSRFYGYTF
DNA: TGTGCCAGTAGTCGGGACAGCCGTTTCTATGGCTACACCTTC
D: TRBD1
J: TRBJ1-2
size: .
V: TRBV19

CDR3: CASSESTGGELFF
DNA: TGCGCCAGCAGTGAGTCGACAGGCGGGGAGCTGTTTTTT
D: .
J: TRBJ2-2
size: .
V: TRBV10-2

CDR3: CASSLEGTTTSWSTDTQYF
DNA: TGTGCCAGCAGTCTCGAGGGGACTACCACTTCATGGAGCACAGATACGCAGTATTTT
D: TRBD2
J: TRBJ2-3
size: .
V: TRBV2

CDR3: CASSYLSGGADTQYF
DNA: TGTGCCAGCAGTTATCTCAGCGGGGGGGCAGATACGCAGTATTTT
D: TRBD2
J: TRBJ2-3
size: .
V: TRBV27